This record covers a single T cell receptor (beta chain). The antigen is not known. An end of the junction differs from the germline gene, which may be a read error. Clones were sequenced by immunoSEQ multiplex PCR, and TCRdb holds only the in-frame ones, with some missing. The data contain about 63,000 clones, 70% to 85% of them singletons. CD4+ T cells specific for antigen were expanded with viral peptide pools by the ViraFEST assay before sequencing. After around 10 days in culture, the CD4+ T cells were isolated. People in the vaccine group had not been infected with SARS-CoV-2 before, and their nucleocapsid antibodies were negative. Cells had half their medium changed to IL-2 medium on days 3 and 7. This sample was included in a study of vaccination effects on CD4 cells after COVID-19. The CDR3 is made up of 13 amino acids. The germline V gene encodes CDR1 MNHEY and CDR2 SVGAGI. Study outcomes and limitations: After vaccination of healthy people, only 1 of 255 vaccine-induced clones cross-reacted with common cold coronaviruses.

This specimen consisted of CD4+ T cells from PBMCs cultured with HCoV-OC43 spike peptides, obtained before COVID-19 vaccination. Subset: HCoV-OC43 spike overlapping peptide pool stimulation. The origin of this receptor is a human donor who received a COVID-19 vaccine. V gene TRBV6-5 combines with J gene TRBJ1-3; D is perhaps TRBD1 (5 bases). The CDR3 DNA reads TGTGCCAGCAGTTCAGGGACTGGGAACACCATATATTTT. This gives the protein CASSSGTGNTIYF.